This TCR beta chain appears in the sequencing data of a study of early stage breast cancer tumors. Overall study context: Roughly 10-fold was the mean read coverage per sample. Notes on the study in general: Tumors had about 2.5-fold higher T cell density and higher clonality than adjacent normal breast tissue. Chain pairing and CD4, CD8 or FOXP3 expression were not captured.

Only in-frame clones appear in the TCRdb table, and some are missing; sequencing was by immunoSEQ multiplex PCR. The profile shows approximately 48,000 clones, 75% to 95% of them singletons. V was clipped by 0 bases and J by 1 base, with 10 bases between them. Germline loops: CDR1 SGDLS, CDR2 YYNGEE. CDR3 length equals 15 residues. Points on this clone: Its antigen is not identified.

This clonotype was sampled from a person aged 70 to 80 with breast cancer. The rearrangement links TRBV9 to TRBJ1-1, with D perhaps matching TRBD1 (5 bases). What was sequenced was blood. CDR3 DNA: TGTGCCAGCAGCGTAGAGGACAAGCCGAACACTGAAGCTTTCTTT. As protein: CASSVEDKPNTEAFF.